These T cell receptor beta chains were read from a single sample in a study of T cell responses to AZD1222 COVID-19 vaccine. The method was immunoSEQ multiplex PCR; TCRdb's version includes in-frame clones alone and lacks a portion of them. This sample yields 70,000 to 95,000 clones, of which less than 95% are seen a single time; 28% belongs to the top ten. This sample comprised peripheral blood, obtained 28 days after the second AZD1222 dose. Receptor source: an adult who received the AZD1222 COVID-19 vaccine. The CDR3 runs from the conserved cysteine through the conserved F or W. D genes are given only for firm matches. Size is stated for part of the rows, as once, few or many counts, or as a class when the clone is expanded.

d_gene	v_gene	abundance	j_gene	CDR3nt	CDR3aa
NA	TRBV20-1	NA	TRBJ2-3	TGCAGTGCTAGTCGAGCGTCAGATACGCAGTATTTT	CSASRASDTQYF
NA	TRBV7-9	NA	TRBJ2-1	TGTGCCAGCAGCCCTCCGGGACTCCGATATGAGCAGTTCTTC	CASSPPGLRYEQFF
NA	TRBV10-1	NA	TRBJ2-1	TGCGCCAGCAGTGAGTTGCTAGCTGGGGAAACTGAGCAGTTCTTC	CASSELLAGETEQFF
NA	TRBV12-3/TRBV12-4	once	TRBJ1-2	TGTGCCAGCACCACATCAGGGTTGGAGGGCTACACCTTC	CASTTSGLEGYTF
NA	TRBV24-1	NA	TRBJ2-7	TGTGCCACCAGTGACCCTCTGGACCCGATACCCTACGAGCAGTACTTC	CATSDPLDPIPYEQYF
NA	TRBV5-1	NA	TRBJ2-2	TGCGCCAGCAGAATCATTGAGGGCAATATCGGGGAGCTGTTTTTT	CASRIIEGNIGELFF
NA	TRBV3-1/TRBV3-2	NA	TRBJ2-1	TGTGCCAGCAGCTCTCGGTCAGATGAGCAGTTCTTC	CASSSRSDEQFF
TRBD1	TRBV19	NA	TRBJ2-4	TGTGCCAGTAATAAAGGGACAGACTGGGTCCGCGGTCAAAACATTCAGTACTTC	CASNKGTDWVRGQNIQYF
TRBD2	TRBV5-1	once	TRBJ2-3	TGCGCCAGCAGCCTCGGGCGGGGGGAGGTCTCAGATACGCAGTATTTT	CASSLGRGEVSDTQYF
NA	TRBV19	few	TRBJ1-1	TGTGCCAGCGAAGCCCTGGGGTTAACTGAAGCTTTCTTT	CASEALGLTEAFF
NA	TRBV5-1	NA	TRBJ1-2	TGCGCCAGCAGCTTGGGGGGGACTCGACAAATCTATGGCTACACCTTC	CASSLGGTRQIYGYTF
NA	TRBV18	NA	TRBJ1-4	TGTGCCAGCTCACCCGGGAGGGGGAATGAAAAACTGTTTTTT	CASSPGRGNEKLFF
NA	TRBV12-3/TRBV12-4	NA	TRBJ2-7	TGTGCCAGCAGCGAGGGGTTTTCGGTCGAGCAGTACTTC	CASSEGFSVEQYF
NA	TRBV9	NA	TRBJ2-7	TGTGCCAGCAGCCTTGGCTGGGGCTCCCACGAGCAGTACTTC	CASSLGWGSHEQYF